The clone carrying this T cell receptor beta chain was counted at least ten times. Time point in this sample: newly diagnosed GD, antithyroid drugs for less than 3 months. PBMC RNA served as the TCR library source. Germline CDR1 and CDR2: SGHVS and FQNEAQ. Trimming left V 2 bases short and J 0 bases short, with 17 bases between. The CDR3 length is 17 residues. This record belongs to a study of regulatory T cells in long-lasting Graves disease. HTBI primers from iRepertoire and Arm-PCR of CDR3 regions yielded the TCR beta libraries. As originally analysed: Segment identification across samples yielded 62 TRBV and around 13 TRBJ segments. TCRdb itself ran the multiplex PCR reads through MiXCR, one entry per CDR3 protein. In this record, the V and J calls reflect TCRdb's handling and not the investigators' own analysis. The sample consists of 400,000 to 550,000 distinct CDR3 sequences, 15% to 20% of them appearing once.

The sample also formed part of further work on T cells in Graves' hyperthyroidism and ophthalmopathy.

The sequencing here drew on peripheral blood mononuclear cells (PBMCs), taken at new diagnosis, from a patient treated with antithyroid drugs. This receptor was taken from a woman in her 30s with Graves disease. V usage is TRBV7-8 and J usage is TRBJ2-7, with D possibly TRBD2 on 6 matching bases. This CDR3 is CASSLPTLSGSSYEQYF. As DNA, the CDR3 is TGTGCCAGCAGCTTACCTACTCTTAGCGGTAGCTCCTACGAGCAGTACTTC.